Below, 26 T cell receptor beta chains from the same sample are listed, as sequenced in a study of radiation and T cells in renal cell carcinoma. Time point in this sample: baseline pretreatment blood. Treatment denoted: 15 Gy SBRT to primary tumor, nephrectomy 4 weeks later. Sequencing used immunoSEQ multiplex PCR; TCRdb keeps in-frame clones, though not all of them. In the table there are over 120,000 clones, around nine tenths of which are singletons. The sequencing used blood, collected from a patient whose treatment included radiotherapy and nephrectomy. The receptor set was obtained from a woman in her forties or fifties with renal cell carcinoma.

The genes are TRBV7-6 and TRBJ1-6; D not resolved. Germline V gene data show CDR1 as SGHVS and CDR2 as FNYEAQ. This CDR3 is built from 15 residues. Trimming took 1 base from V and 10 from J, leaving 14 bases between them. The CDR3 here is CASSLVEGVGSPLHF. CDR3 sequence (DNA): TGTGCCAGCAGCTTAGTGGAGGGAGTGGGATCACCCCTCCACTTT.

The chain couples TRBV5-1 to TRBJ2-1, with D possibly matching TRBD1 (6 bases). V lost 4 bases, J lost 7 bases, and 18 bases lay in between. The CDR3 loop spans 15 amino acids. Per germline, CDR1 SGHRS and CDR2 YFSETQ. CDR3 residues: CASSRDRNRVNEQFF. The CDR3, as DNA: TGCGCCAGCAGCCGCGACAGGAATCGGGTAAATGAGCAGTTCTTC.

The rearrangement joins TRBV6-4 to TRBJ1-2, with unresolved D. Between the trimmed V and J ends, which lost 4 bases and 7 bases, there was a span of 13 bases. Germline CDR1 MRHNA, CDR2 SNTAGT. The CDR3 is made up of 13 amino acids. CDR3 sequence: CASSGIWGPGYTF. The DNA for the CDR3 is TGTGCCAGCAGTGGTATTTGGGGTCCTGGCTACACCTTC.

The V gene is TRBV18, the J gene TRBJ1-5; 9 positions agree with TRBD1. V lost 1 base and J lost 6; bases outside the gene matches: 4. Germline loops: CDR1 KGHSH, CDR2 LQKENI. CDR3 length: 15 residues. The CDR3 DNA reads as TGTGCCAGCTCACCACTAGGGACAGGGACTCAGCCCCAGCATTTT. It yields the protein CASSPLGTGTQPQHF.

CDR3 nucleotides: TGTGCCAGCAGTTTAGGCCGGACGGGAACCTACGAGCAGTACTTC. Its protein product is CASSLGRTGTYEQYF. V usage is TRBV27 and J usage is TRBJ2-7, with a tentative D call TRBD2 (5 bases). Looked up from germline, CDR1 is MNHEY and CDR2 is SMNVEV (reference sequence). V lost 2 bases, J lost 2 bases, and 13 bases lay in between. The CDR3 is made up of 15 amino acids.

The table lists this clone with a count of one. This chain connects TRBV11-3 to TRBJ2-1; unclear D gene. Germline V CDR1 and CDR2: SGHNT, YENEEA. The CDR3 contains 15 residues. Trimming left V 0 bases short and J 2 bases short, with 8 bases between. The chain's CDR3 is CASSLDQVAYNEQFF. The CDR3 nucleotides are TGTGCCAGCAGCTTAGACCAGGTGGCCTACAATGAGCAGTTCTTC.

The V call is TRBV25-1, the J call TRBJ1-2; TRBD1 agrees at 7 bases. In germline, CDR1 is MGHDK, CDR2 SYGVNS. The V segment lost 4 bases and the J segment 4 bases; nucleotides outside the gene matches: 6. The CDR3 extends over 14 amino acids. CDR3 region: CASSVQGNRYGYTF. The CDR3 DNA sequence: TGTGCCAGCAGTGTACAGGGGAATCGCTATGGCTACACCTTC.

This clone was counted a few times. The chain links TRBV7-9 to TRBJ1-5; D remains ambiguous. The germline V gene encodes CDR1 SEHNR and CDR2 FQNEAQ (reference sequence). This CDR3 spans 14 amino acids. Trimming pared 2 bases from V and 3 bases from J, leaving 8 bases between. The CDR3 DNA sequence: TGTGCCAGCAGCTTATACGGTCCCAATCAGCCCCAGCATTTT. Translated, it gives CASSLYGPNQPQHF.

This chain uses TRBV19 with TRBJ1-5; 8 nucleotides align to TRBD1. The length of the CDR3 is 15 residues. The V gene end was trimmed by 7 bases and the J gene end by 6 bases; junction bases not matched to a gene: 11. Germline CDR1 LNHDA, CDR2 SQIVND (reference sequence). The CDR3 reads CASTTLGQAGQPQHF. In nucleotides, the CDR3 is TGTGCCAGTACCACCTTGGGACAGGCGGGTCAGCCCCAGCATTTT. Looking up the rest from reference TRBV19 and TRBJ1-5 gives the full variable domain: DGGITQSPKYLFRKEGQNVTLSCEQNLNHDAMYWYRQDPGQGLRLIYYSQIVNDFQKGDIAEGYSVSREKKESFPLTVTSAQKNPTAFYLCASTTLGQAGQPQHFGDGTRLSIL.

The chain carries TRBV4-2 and TRBJ1-4, with D unclear. The germline V gene has CDR1 LGHNA and CDR2 YNFKEQ. The CDR3 has 12 amino acids. V was clipped by 2 bases and J by 8 bases, with 6 bases between them. CDR3 coding DNA: TGTGCCAGCAGCCAACCGGGCGAAAAACTGTTTTTT. This gives the protein CASSQPGEKLFF.

V is TRBV9 and J is TRBJ1-1; D gene uncertain. In germline, CDR1 is SGDLS, CDR2 YYNGEE. This CDR3 has 14 amino acids. Trimming cost V 0 bases and J 4 bases, with 10 bases left between them. The CDR3 nucleotides read TGTGCCAGCAGCGTAGGGGAAGGGATCACTGAAGCTTTCTTT. This gives the protein CASSVGEGITEAFF.

This clone was recorded only once. CDR3 protein: CASSETSVPNTGELFF. CDR3 bases: TGCGCCAGCAGTGAGACATCGGTCCCAAACACCGGGGAGCTGTTTTTT. J is TRBJ2-2 and V is TRBV10-2, with no clear D. Germline CDR1 is WSHSY and CDR2 is SAAADI. The CDR3 has 16 residues. V was shortened by 2 bases and J by 2 bases, with 12 bases between the two germline ends.

V and J are TRBV7-9 and TRBJ2-5; 9 bases are shared with TRBD1. V trimming: 3 bases; J trimming: 0 bases; junction bases outside the gene matches: 2. The CDR3 spans 15 residues. CDR1 and CDR2 from the germline V gene are SEHNR and FQNEAQ (reference sequence). DNA for the CDR3: TGTGCCAGCAGCTTGGGGGACAGGGACCAAGAGACCCAGTACTTC. Residues: CASSLGDRDQETQYF.

The chain uses TRBV6-5 and TRBJ2-5; either TRBD1 or TRBD2 may fit D (6 bases each). V was pared by 5 bases and J by 1 base, with 8 bases between. In germline, CDR1 is MNHEY, CDR2 SVGAGI. The CDR3 length is 13 residues. The CDR3: CASSGGGQETQYF. CDR3 bases: TGTGCCAGCAGTGGAGGGGGCCAAGAGACCCAGTACTTC.

J is TRBJ2-7 and V is TRBV19; D uncertain. The CDR3 runs 14 residues. The germline V gene encodes CDR1 LNHDA and CDR2 SQIVND (reference sequence). The V end was cut by 5 bases, the J end by 0 bases, with 11 bases between. The CDR3 DNA is TGTGCCAGTAGTCCCCGTTCAGCCTCCTACGAGCAGTACTTC. This gives the protein CASSPRSASYEQYF.

This clone has only one observation. The chain recombines TRBV28 with TRBJ1-2, with D possibly matching TRBD1 (6 bases). In germline, CDR1 is MDHEN, CDR2 SYDVKM. Deletions cut 7 bases from V and 7 bases from J, with 22 bases between. The CDR3 sequence is 15 residues long. The CDR3 here is CASIVGARDRGGYTF. CDR3 coding DNA: TGTGCCAGCATTGTGGGGGCCAGGGACCGGGGTGGCTACACCTTC.

The rearrangement links TRBV5-1 to TRBJ2-7; 7 bases match TRBD1. Germline V lookup: CDR1 SGHRS, CDR2 YFSETQ. V was pared by 5 bases and J by 2 bases, with 1 base of the junction left unmatched. This CDR3 spans 12 amino acids. The CDR3 here is CASRTGAYEQYF. CDR3 DNA sequence: TGCGCCAGCAGAACAGGGGCCTACGAGCAGTACTTC. Using reference TRBV5-1 and TRBJ2-7 for the parts outside the CDR3, the full variable domain is KAGVTQTPRYLIKTRGQQVTLSCSPISGHRSVSWYQQTPGQGLQFLFEYFSETQRNKGNFPGRFSGRQFSNSRSEMNVSTLELGDSALYLCASRTGAYEQYFGPGTRLTVT.

The CDR3 nucleotides read TGTGCCAGCAGCGTAGGCGGACTAGGGAACAATGAGCAGTTCTTC. It translates to CASSVGGLGNNEQFF. The V gene is TRBV9, the J gene TRBJ2-1, with 7 nucleotides matching TRBD2. The V and J ends lost 0 bases and 5 bases, in that order; junction bases with no gene match: 5. There are 15 residues in the CDR3. Germline lookup yields CDR1 SGDLS and CDR2 YYNGEE.

The CDR3 loop is CASSPTGHLNSPLHF. The CDR3 bases are TGTGCCAGCAGCCCAACGGGACACCTCAATTCACCCCTCCACTTT. The chain couples TRBV7-9 to TRBJ1-6; D is perhaps TRBD1 (6 bases). V was trimmed by 5 bases and J by 7 bases, leaving 15 bases between them. The CDR3 extends over 15 amino acids. Germline V gives CDR1 SEHNR, CDR2 FQNEAQ (reference sequence).

Here the CDR3 reads CASSPTGIWTGELFF. The CDR3 DNA follows: TGTGCCAGCAGCCCCACGGGGATTTGGACCGGGGAGCTGTTTTTT. V is TRBV13 and J is TRBJ2-2; a possible D gene is TRBD2 (5 bases). This CDR3 is built from 15 residues. The germline V and J ends were trimmed by 5 bases and 5 bases, with 15 bases remaining between them. Germline assignment: CDR1 PRHDT and CDR2 FYEKMQ (reference sequence).

The chain employs TRBV5-6 and TRBJ2-2; TRBD1 matches 10 bases. V lost 4 bases, J lost 5 bases, and 8 bases stayed unmatched. Germline loops: CDR1 SGHDT, CDR2 YYEEEE. This CDR3 is 16 amino acids long. CDR3 DNA sequence: TGTGCCAGCAGCCCCACCGGGACAGGGGTGACCGGGGAGCTGTTTTTT. It is translated as CASSPTGTGVTGELFF.

V and J are TRBV2 and TRBJ1-4, with no clear D. Germline V gives CDR1 SNHLY, CDR2 FYNNEI. Trimming took 4 bases from V and 8 from J, leaving 17 bases between them. The CDR3 totals 15 residues. The DNA of the CDR3 is TGTGCCAGCAGTGCGACGGGAATAAGCGCCGAAAAACTGTTTTTT. It is translated as CASSATGISAEKLFF.

J is TRBJ2-5 and V is TRBV2; D gene uncertain. The CDR3 consists of 11 residues. Germline V CDR1 and CDR2: SNHLY, FYNNEI. The V end was cut by 4 bases, the J end by 2 bases, with 2 bases between. CDR3 nucleotide sequence: TGTGCCAGCAGTGGGCAAGAGACCCAGTACTTC. Its translation: CASSGQETQYF. The variable domain in full, with the rest retrieved from reference TRBV2 and TRBJ2-5, is EPEVTQTPSHQVTQMGQEVILRCVPISNHLYFYWYRQILGQKVEFLVSFYNNEISEKSEIFDDQFSVERPDGSNFTLKIRSTKLEDSAMYFCASSGQETQYFGPGTRLLVL.

The chain links TRBV18 to TRBJ2-7; D is unresolved. This CDR3 region has 14 residues. Germline values: CDR1 KGHSH, CDR2 LQKENI. V shed 0 bases and J shed 2 bases, with 8 bases lying between them. This chain's CDR3 is CASSPPAAAYEQYF. In nucleotides, the CDR3 is TGTGCCAGCTCACCACCCGCAGCCGCCTACGAGCAGTACTTC.

This clone was recorded only once. This chain connects TRBV5-1 to TRBJ1-2, with D unresolved. Germline lookup yields CDR1 SGHRS and CDR2 YFSETQ. This CDR3 contains 13 residues. The V end lost 0 bases, the J end lost 1 base, and 4 bases lay between the germline ends. Here the CDR3 DNA reads TGCGCCAGCAGCTTGGACGGTAACTATGGCTACACCTTC. It encodes CASSLDGNYGYTF.

The J gene is TRBJ1-4, the V gene TRBV19; D unresolved. The length of the CDR3 is 15 residues. Germline V gene data show CDR1 as LNHDA and CDR2 as SQIVND (reference sequence). V was clipped by 2 bases and J by 8 bases, with 15 bases between them. CDR3 DNA sequence: TGTGCCAGTAGTATACTCCAGCGCGAGTTGGAAAAACTGTTTTTT. Its translation: CASSILQRELEKLFF.